This T cell receptor (beta chain) is from a study of cytomegalovirus exposure and HLA in healthy donors. The study, taken as a whole, reports: The authors later found most CMV-associated TCR beta chains appeared HLA-restricted. Later analysis showed TCR association rates varying by HLA locus, highest for DRB1 and lowest for HLA-C.

Germline lookup yields CDR1 MNHEY and CDR2 SMNVEV (reference sequence). Deletions cut 4 bases from V and 0 bases from J, with 9 bases between. The CDR3 covers 15 residues. Comments on this clone: Its antigen is still unknown.

The PCR employed 60 Vbeta primers together with 13 Jbeta primers. Clones were sequenced by immunoSEQ multiplex PCR, and TCRdb holds only the in-frame ones, with some missing. This table holds some 110,000 clones, about 81% found once. This chain links TRBV27 with TRBJ2-2, with D possibly being TRBD1 (5 bases). The material sequenced was PBMCs. This TCR was sampled from a woman between 25 and 40 years old in good health and CMV-seronegative. CDR3: CASSSDRPNTGELFF. The CDR3, as DNA: TGTGCCAGCAGTTCTGACAGACCGAACACCGGGGAGCTGTTTTTT.